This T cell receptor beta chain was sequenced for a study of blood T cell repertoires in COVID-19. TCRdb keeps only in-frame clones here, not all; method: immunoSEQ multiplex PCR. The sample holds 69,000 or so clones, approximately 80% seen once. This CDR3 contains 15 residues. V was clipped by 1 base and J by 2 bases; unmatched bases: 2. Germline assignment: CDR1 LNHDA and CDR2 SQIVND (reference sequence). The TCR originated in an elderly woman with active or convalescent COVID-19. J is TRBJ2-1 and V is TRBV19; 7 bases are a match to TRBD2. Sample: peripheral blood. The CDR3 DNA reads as TGTGCCAGTAGTATAGGGACTAGGGCCTACAATGAGCAGTTCTTC. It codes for CASSIGTRAYNEQFF.